What follows is one T cell receptor beta chain and its context. Its antigen is still unknown. Data came from immunoSEQ multiplex PCR; TCRdb stores just in-frame clones and leaves some out. This repertoire shows 150,000 or so clones, around three quarters found once; its top ten account for 10% to 15%. This sample stems from a study of cytotoxic CD8 clonotypes in ibrutinib-treated CLL. Study-level background: Patients: over 9 relapsed/refractory, some 15 treatment-naive, under 18 IGHV unmutated. After median approximately 70 months, around 14 stayed in remission, about twelve progressed; responses roughly 24 partial, 2 complete. Study findings and constraints: Clonality rose at ibrutinib response, held steady in sustained remission, and fell toward baseline at progression. Higher circulating CD8+ T-cell counts strongly accompanied higher baseline clonality, above age-matched healthy donors.

Sample: PBMCs, taken after 12 months of ibrutinib treatment. The origin of this receptor is a human donor with chronic lymphocytic leukemia.

In DNA form, the CDR3 reads TGTGCCAGCGGGGGCTCCTACAATGAGCAGTTCTTC. Amino acid sequence: CASGGSYNEQFF. The V and J genes are TRBV7-9 and TRBJ2-1; D possibly matches TRBD1 or TRBD2 (5 bases each). Germline CDR1 and CDR2: SEHNR and FQNEAQ (reference sequence). This CDR3 region has 12 residues. Trimming cost V 8 bases and J 0 bases, with 5 bases left between them.